Listed below are T cell receptor beta chains from one sample, sequenced in a study of blood T cell repertoires in COVID-19. Measured with immunoSEQ multiplex PCR; TCRdb has only the in-frame clones, and not every one. The sample carries about 300,000 clones, nearly 90% recorded once. The sample was PBMCs or T cells enriched from blood (not recorded which). These TCRs come from a woman aged 18-29 years with acute COVID-19. The conserved cysteine and the conserved F or W are not part of the CDR3 here. Clone size, where shown, is once, few, many, or a class for clones that have expanded.

>TRBJ1-6|TRBV15|12|NA
ATSAQGGNSPLH
>TRBJ1-1|TRBV6-5|11|NA
ASRSRGNTEAF
>TRBJ2-1|TRBV10-3|12|NA
AISESVGRNEQF
>TRBJ2-7|TRBV7-2|12|NA
ASSLGTVFYEQY
>TRBJ2-7|TRBV4-2|14|NA
ASSQSDRESPYEQY
>TRBJ1-1|TRBV15|12|NA
ATNSGGRDTEAF
>TRBJ1-1|TRBV4-1|14|NA
ASSQEAGRMNTEAF
>TRBJ2-3|TRBV18|12|NA
ASSPIRETDTQY
>TRBJ1-5|TRBV30|11|few
AWSVHSNQPQH
>TRBJ2-2|TRBV7-3|11|NA
ASSPTGTGELF
>TRBJ2-1|TRBV12-3/TRBV12-4|9|NA
ASSPDRGQF
>TRBJ2-6|TRBV19|13|once
ASSDSNSGANVLT
>TRBJ2-1|TRBV5-1|9|NA
ASTLYNEQF